Included here is one T cell receptor beta chain sequence, with context. This specimen belongs to a study of blood T cell repertoires in COVID-19. On the study more broadly: Donors in the United States, Italy and Spain gave samples during acute or convalescent COVID-19. PBMCs, B-cell-depleted T cells, or T cells were the source of the cDNA or gDNA that made up the material.

Germline CDR1 reads LGHDT; CDR2 reads YNNKEL (reference sequence). Trimming took 2 bases from V and 5 from J; bases not matched to a gene: 10. This CDR3 is built from 16 residues. Authors' data handling: Nucleated cell number was recorded as an estimate derived from reference gene primer amplification. Clones were read by immunoSEQ multiplex PCR, and TCRdb kept only the in-frame ones, dropping some. V, J and clone size were drawn from that table, and D and trimming were deduced from the DNA. In the table there are about 85,000 clones, 65% to 85% of which are singletons. The sequenced sample was peripheral blood. The chain employs TRBV3-1 (or the pseudogene TRBV3-2) and TRBJ2-5, with 8 bases identical to TRBD1. The receptor comes from a man aged 65-85 years with acute or convalescent COVID-19. The CDR3 bases are TGTGCCAGCAGCCAAAGTGCAGGGGGCGGAGCGGAGACCCAGTACTTC. Translated, it gives CASSQSAGGGAETQYF.